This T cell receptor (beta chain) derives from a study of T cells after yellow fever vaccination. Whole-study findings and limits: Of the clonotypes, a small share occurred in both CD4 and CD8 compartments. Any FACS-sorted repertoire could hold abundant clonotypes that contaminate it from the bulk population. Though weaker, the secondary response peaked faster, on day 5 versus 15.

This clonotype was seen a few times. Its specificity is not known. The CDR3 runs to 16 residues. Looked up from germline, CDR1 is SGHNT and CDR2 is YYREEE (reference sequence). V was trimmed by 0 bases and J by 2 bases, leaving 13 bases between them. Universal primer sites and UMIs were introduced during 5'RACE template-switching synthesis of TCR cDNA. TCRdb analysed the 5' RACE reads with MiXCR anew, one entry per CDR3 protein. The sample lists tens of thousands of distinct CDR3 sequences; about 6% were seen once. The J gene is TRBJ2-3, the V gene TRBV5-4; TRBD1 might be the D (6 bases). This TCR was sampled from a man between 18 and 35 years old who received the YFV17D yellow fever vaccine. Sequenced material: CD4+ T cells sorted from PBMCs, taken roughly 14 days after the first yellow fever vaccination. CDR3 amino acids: CASSLVSGANTDTQYF. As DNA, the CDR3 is TGTGCCAGCAGCTTGGTGTCAGGGGCAAACACAGATACGCAGTATTTT.